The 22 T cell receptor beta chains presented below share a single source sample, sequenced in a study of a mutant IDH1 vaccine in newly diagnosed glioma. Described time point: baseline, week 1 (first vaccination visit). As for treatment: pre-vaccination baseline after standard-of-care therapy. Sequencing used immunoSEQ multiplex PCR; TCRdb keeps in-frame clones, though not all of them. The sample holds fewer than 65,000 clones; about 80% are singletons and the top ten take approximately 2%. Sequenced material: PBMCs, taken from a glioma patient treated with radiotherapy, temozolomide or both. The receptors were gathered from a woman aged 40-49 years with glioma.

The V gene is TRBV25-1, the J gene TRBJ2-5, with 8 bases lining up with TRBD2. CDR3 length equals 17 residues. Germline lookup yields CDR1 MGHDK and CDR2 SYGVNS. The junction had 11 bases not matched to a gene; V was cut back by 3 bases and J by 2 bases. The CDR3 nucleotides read TGTGCCAGCAGTGATTCGAGTCTAGCGGGCGCACAAGAGACCCAGTACTTC. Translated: CASSDSSLAGAQETQYF.

CDR3 amino acids: CASGRRRGDTQYF. DNA of the CDR3: TGTGCCAGCGGAAGGCGGCGAGGAGATACGCAGTATTTT. The chain couples TRBV5-6 to TRBJ2-3; D unresolved. The CDR3 is 13 residues long. The germline CDR1 and CDR2 sequences are SGHDT and YYEEEE. V dropped 7 bases and J dropped 5 bases, with 14 bases sitting between them. Based on the CDR3 plus reference TRBV5-6 and TRBJ2-3, the full variable domain is DAGVTQSPTHLIKTRGQQVTLRCSPKSGHDTVSWYQQALGQGPQFIFQYYEEEERQRGNFPDRFSGHQFPNYSSELNVNALLLGDSALYLCASGRRRGDTQYFGPGTRLTVL.

The CDR3 loop is CASSYGPDTQYF. CDR3 nucleotide sequence: TGTGCCAGCAGTTACGGCCCAGATACGCAGTATTTT. The V and J genes are TRBV6-5 and TRBJ2-3; D gene uncertain. Germline V gene sequence: CDR1 MNHEY, CDR2 SVGAGI. Trimming stripped 2 bases from V and 4 bases from J, with 4 bases between. CDR3 length: 12 amino acids.

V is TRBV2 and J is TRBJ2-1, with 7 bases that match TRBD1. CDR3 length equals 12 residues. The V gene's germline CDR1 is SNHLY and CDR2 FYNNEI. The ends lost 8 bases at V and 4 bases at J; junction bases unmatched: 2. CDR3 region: CASGTDYNEQFF. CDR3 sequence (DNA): TGTGCCAGCGGGACAGATTACAATGAGCAGTTCTTC. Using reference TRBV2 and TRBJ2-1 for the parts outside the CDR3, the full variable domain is EPEVTQTPSHQVTQMGQEVILRCVPISNHLYFYWYRQILGQKVEFLVSFYNNEISEKSEIFDDQFSVERPDGSNFTLKIRSTKLEDSAMYFCASGTDYNEQFFGPGTRLTVL.

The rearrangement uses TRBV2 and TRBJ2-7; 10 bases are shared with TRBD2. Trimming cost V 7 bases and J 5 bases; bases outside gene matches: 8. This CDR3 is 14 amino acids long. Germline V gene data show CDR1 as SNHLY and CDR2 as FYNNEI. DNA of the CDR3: TGTGCCAGCACCCTTAAGCGGGGGGGCGACGAGCAGTACTTC. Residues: CASTLKRGGDEQYF.

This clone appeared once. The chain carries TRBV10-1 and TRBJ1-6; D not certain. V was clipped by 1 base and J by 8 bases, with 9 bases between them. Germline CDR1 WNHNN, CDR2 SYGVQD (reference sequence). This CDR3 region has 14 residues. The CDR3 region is CASSELTVDSPLHF. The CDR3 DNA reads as TGCGCCAGCAGTGAGTTAACAGTGGATTCACCCCTCCACTTT.

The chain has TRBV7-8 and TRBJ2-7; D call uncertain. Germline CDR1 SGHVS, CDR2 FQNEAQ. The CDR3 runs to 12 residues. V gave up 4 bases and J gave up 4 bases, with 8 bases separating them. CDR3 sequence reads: CASSWLFYEQYF. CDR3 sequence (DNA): TGTGCCAGCAGCTGGCTTTTTTACGAGCAGTACTTC.

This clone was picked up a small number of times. Written as DNA, the CDR3 is TGTGCCAGCTCACCTGGGGCCCTCTACGAGCAGTACTTC. Translation gives CASSPGALYEQYF. V and J are TRBV18 and TRBJ2-7; tentative D call: TRBD1 (5 bases). The germline V gene encodes CDR1 KGHSH and CDR2 LQKENI. This CDR3 is built from 13 residues. V gave up 3 bases and J gave up 3 bases, with 9 bases separating them.

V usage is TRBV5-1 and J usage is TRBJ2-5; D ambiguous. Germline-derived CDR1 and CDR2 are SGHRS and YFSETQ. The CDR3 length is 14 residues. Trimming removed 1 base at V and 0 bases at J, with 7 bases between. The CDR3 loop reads CASSLIGDQETQYF. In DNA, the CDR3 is TGCGCCAGCAGCTTGATAGGAGACCAAGAGACCCAGTACTTC.

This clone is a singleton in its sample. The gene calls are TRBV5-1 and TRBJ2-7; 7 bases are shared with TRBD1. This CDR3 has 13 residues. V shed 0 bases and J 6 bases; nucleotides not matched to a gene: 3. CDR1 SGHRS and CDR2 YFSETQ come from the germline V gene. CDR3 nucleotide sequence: TGCGCCAGCAGCTTGGAGACAGGGATCGAGCAGTACTTC. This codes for CASSLETGIEQYF.

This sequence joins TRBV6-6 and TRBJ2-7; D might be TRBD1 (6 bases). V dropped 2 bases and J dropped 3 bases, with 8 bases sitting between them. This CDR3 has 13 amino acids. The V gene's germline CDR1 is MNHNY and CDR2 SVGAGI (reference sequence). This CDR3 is CASSYVDSYEQYF. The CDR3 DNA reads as TGTGCCAGCAGTTACGTGGACAGCTACGAGCAGTACTTC.

The DNA of the CDR3 is TGCAGCGGAGGACTGAGGGGTGAAAAACTGTTTTTT. It specifies CSGGLRGEKLFF. V usage is TRBV29-1 and J usage is TRBJ1-4, with a weak D call TRBD1 (5 bases). This CDR3 spans 12 amino acids. Germline V gene data show CDR1 as SQVTM and CDR2 as ANQGSEA. V lost 7 bases and J lost 7, with 13 bases in between.

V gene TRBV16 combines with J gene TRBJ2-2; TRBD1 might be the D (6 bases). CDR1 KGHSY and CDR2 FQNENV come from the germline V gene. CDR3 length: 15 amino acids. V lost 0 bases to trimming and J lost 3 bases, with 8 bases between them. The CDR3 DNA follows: TGTGCCAGCAGCCAATCCAGGGGATACACCGGGGAGCTGTTTTTT. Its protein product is CASSQSRGYTGELFF. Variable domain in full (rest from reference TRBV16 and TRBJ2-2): GEEVAQTPKHLVRGEGQKAKLYCAPIKGHSYVFWYQQVLKNEFKFLISFQNENVFDETGMPKERFSAKCLPNSPCSLEIQATKLEDSAVYFCASSQSRGYTGELFFGEGSRLTVL.

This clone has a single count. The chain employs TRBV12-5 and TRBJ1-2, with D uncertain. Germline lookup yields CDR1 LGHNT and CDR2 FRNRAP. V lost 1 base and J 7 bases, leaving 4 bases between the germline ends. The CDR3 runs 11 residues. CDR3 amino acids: CASGLAVGYTF. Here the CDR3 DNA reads TGTGCTAGTGGTTTGGCAGTTGGCTACACCTTC.

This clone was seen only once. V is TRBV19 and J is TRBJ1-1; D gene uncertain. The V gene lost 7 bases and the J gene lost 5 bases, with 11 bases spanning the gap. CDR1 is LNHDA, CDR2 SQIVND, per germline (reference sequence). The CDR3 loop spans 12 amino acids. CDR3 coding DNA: TGTGCCAGTACCCTGGGCAGAACTGAAGCTTTCTTT. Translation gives CASTLGRTEAFF.

This CDR3 is CAWRREANSPLHF. The CDR3 nucleotides read TGTGCCTGGAGGAGGGAAGCTAATTCACCCCTCCACTTT. The chain carries TRBV30 and TRBJ1-6; D gene unclear. Germline assignment: CDR1 GTSNPN and CDR2 SVGIG (reference sequence). V lost 3 bases to trimming and J lost 6 bases, with 9 bases between them. This CDR3 has 13 residues.

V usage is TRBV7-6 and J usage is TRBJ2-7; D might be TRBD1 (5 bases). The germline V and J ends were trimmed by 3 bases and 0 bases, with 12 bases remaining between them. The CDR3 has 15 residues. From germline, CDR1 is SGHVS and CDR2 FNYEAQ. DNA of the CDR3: TGTGCCAGCAGCTTGAACAGGACCCGCTCCTACGAGCAGTACTTC. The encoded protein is CASSLNRTRSYEQYF.

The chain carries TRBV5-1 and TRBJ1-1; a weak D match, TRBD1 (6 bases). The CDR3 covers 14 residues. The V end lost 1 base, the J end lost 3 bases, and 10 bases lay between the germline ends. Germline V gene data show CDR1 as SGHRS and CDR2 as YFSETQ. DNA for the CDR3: TGCGCCAGCAGCTTGAGGGGGAGGGACACTGAAGCTTTCTTT. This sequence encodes CASSLRGRDTEAFF.

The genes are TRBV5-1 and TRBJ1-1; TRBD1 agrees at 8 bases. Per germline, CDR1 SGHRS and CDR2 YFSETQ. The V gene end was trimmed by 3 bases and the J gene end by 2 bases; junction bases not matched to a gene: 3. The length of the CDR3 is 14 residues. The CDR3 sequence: CASSSDRGNTEAFF. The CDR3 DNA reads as TGCGCCAGCAGCTCCGACAGGGGTAACACTGAAGCTTTCTTT. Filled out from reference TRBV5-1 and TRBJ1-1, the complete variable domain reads KAGVTQTPRYLIKTRGQQVTLSCSPISGHRSVSWYQQTPGQGLQFLFEYFSETQRNKGNFPGRFSGRQFSNSRSEMNVSTLELGDSALYLCASSSDRGNTEAFFGQGTRLTVV.

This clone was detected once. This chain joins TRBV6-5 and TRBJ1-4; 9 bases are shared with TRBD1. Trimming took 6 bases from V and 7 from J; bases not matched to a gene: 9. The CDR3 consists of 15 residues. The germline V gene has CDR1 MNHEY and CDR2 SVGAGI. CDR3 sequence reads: CASSHKDRGAEKLFF. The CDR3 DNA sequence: TGTGCCAGCAGCCACAAGGACAGGGGAGCTGAAAAACTGTTTTTT.

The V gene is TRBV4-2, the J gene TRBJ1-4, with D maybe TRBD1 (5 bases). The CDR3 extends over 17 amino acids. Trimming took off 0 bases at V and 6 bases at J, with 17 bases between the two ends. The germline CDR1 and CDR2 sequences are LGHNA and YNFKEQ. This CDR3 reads CASSQEMGGGMDEKLFF. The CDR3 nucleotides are TGTGCCAGCAGCCAAGAAATGGGCGGGGGAATGGATGAAAAACTGTTTTTT.

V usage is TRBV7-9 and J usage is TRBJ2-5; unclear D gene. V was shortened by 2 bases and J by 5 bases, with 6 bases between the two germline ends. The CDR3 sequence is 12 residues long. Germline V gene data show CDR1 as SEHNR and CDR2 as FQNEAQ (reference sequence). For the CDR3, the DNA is TGTGCCAGCAGCTTAATGAGGGAGACCCAGTACTTC. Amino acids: CASSLMRETQYF.